Shown below are 27 T cell receptor beta chains from a single sample sequenced in a study of cytomegalovirus exposure and HLA in healthy donors. Libraries were prepared by immunoSEQ multiplex PCR; TCRdb keeps only in-frame clonotypes and omits some of them. The repertoire has 250,000 to 400,000 clones, roughly 87% of them found once; the top ten carry about 1%. The sample comprised PBMCs. The receptors originated from a woman in her twenties or thirties in good health and CMV-seropositive.

J is TRBJ2-1 and V is TRBV10-1; maybe TRBD2 (5 bases). Germline V gene sequence: CDR1 WNHNN, CDR2 SYGVQD (reference sequence). V lost 2 bases and J 9 bases, leaving 20 bases between the germline ends. The CDR3 is made up of 16 amino acids. CDR3 DNA: TGCGCCAGCAGTGAGGAGGGCCCCAAGCGAAGCGGTGAGCAGTTCTTC. It encodes CASSEEGPKRSGEQFF.

The genes are TRBV9 and TRBJ1-3; no clear D. CDR1 is SGDLS, CDR2 YYNGEE, per germline. V lost 3 bases, J lost 5 bases, and 3 bases lay in between. The CDR3 is made up of 11 amino acids. CDR3 amino acids: CASSARNTIYF. CDR3 DNA: TGTGCCAGCAGCGCTCGAAACACCATATATTTT.

The chain employs TRBV5-6 and TRBJ1-1; TRBD1 matches at 10 bases. Germline V gene lookup returns CDR1 SGHDT and CDR2 YYEEEE. This CDR3 contains 15 residues. Trimming removed 4 bases from V and 3 bases from J; junction bases left unmatched: 6. CDR3: CASSLRQGAHTEAFF. The CDR3 nucleotides read TGTGCCAGCAGCCTCAGACAGGGGGCTCACACTGAAGCTTTCTTT.

This clone has only one observation. The gene calls are TRBV28 and TRBJ2-7; D remains unclear. With 5 bases removed from V and 4 bases from J, the gap between germline ends came to 18 bases. Germline V gene data show CDR1 as MDHEN and CDR2 as SYDVKM. The CDR3 has 15 residues. This CDR3 reads CASSPGAPDPYEQYF. The CDR3 region has the DNA TGTGCCAGCAGTCCTGGCGCCCCAGATCCGTACGAGCAGTACTTC.

This sequence joins TRBV11-2 and TRBJ2-2; 8 bases match TRBD2. The ends lost 0 bases at V and 3 bases at J; junction bases unmatched: 6. Germline V gives CDR1 SGHAT, CDR2 FQNNGV. CDR3 size: 17 residues. Here the CDR3 DNA reads TGTGCCAGCAGCTTAGATGTTAGCGGGATGCACACCGGGGAGCTGTTTTTT. It specifies CASSLDVSGMHTGELFF.

V and J are TRBV7-7 and TRBJ2-2; 9 bases match TRBD1. The CDR3 spans 14 residues. CDR1 SSHAT and CDR2 FNYEAQ come from the germline V gene (reference sequence). Trimming removed 6 bases from V and 7 bases from J; junction bases left unmatched: 6. The CDR3 is CASRQDRGLGELFF. CDR3 nucleotide sequence: TGTGCCAGCAGACAGGACAGGGGACTCGGGGAGCTGTTTTTT.

The rearrangement links TRBV30 to TRBJ1-3; TRBD1 agrees at 9 bases. Trimming took 3 bases from V and 1 from J; bases not matched to a gene: 7. The CDR3 runs 16 residues. Per the germline V gene, CDR1 is GTSNPN and CDR2 is SVGIG (reference sequence). The CDR3, as DNA: TGTGCCTGGAGCGCATCGGACAGGGGTTCTGGAAACACCATATATTTT. Translated, it gives CAWSASDRGSGNTIYF. Based on the CDR3 plus reference TRBV30 and TRBJ1-3, the full variable domain is SQTIHQWPATLVQPVGSPLSLECTVEGTSNPNLYWYRQAAGRGLQLLFYSVGIGQISSEVPQNLSASRPQDRQFILSSKKLLLSDSGFYLCAWSASDRGSGNTIYFGEGSWLTVV.

The chain employs TRBV19 and TRBJ1-1; 12 nucleotides agree with TRBD1. CDR3 size: 13 residues. Germline CDR1 is LNHDA and CDR2 is SQIVND (reference sequence). V dropped 6 bases and J dropped 10; count of bases not matched to a gene: 6. CDR3 amino acids: CASRPGQGARAFF. Written as DNA, the CDR3 is TGTGCCAGTAGGCCGGGACAGGGGGCGCGAGCTTTCTTT.

This chain uses TRBV27 with TRBJ1-3; no clear D gene. Germline V gene sequence: CDR1 MNHEY, CDR2 SMNVEV (reference sequence). Trimming took off 6 bases at V and 1 base at J, with 13 bases between the two ends. CDR3 length: 15 amino acids. The CDR3 sequence is CASSPLDSSGNTIYF. Written as DNA, the CDR3 is TGTGCCAGCAGCCCCCTAGATTCGTCTGGAAACACCATATATTTT.

V usage is TRBV30 and J usage is TRBJ2-5, with TRBD2 matching 12 bases. The CDR3 is made up of 16 amino acids. Unmatched junction bases numbered 6, after V lost 0 bases and J lost 4 bases. Per the germline V gene, CDR1 is GTSNPN and CDR2 is SVGIG (reference sequence). CDR3 amino acids: CAWSVGASGRGETQYF. CDR3 nucleotide sequence: TGTGCCTGGAGTGTAGGGGCTAGCGGGAGGGGAGAGACCCAGTACTTC.

This clone was detected once. The chain links TRBV9 to TRBJ1-1, with D unclear. The CDR3 covers 12 residues. Germline V gives CDR1 SGDLS, CDR2 YYNGEE. V was cut by 0 bases and J by 8 bases, with 8 bases left in between. CDR3 sequence (DNA): TGTGCCAGCAGCGTAGGTCACGACGAAGCTTTCTTT. This codes for CASSVGHDEAFF.

J is TRBJ2-1 and V is TRBV27; D is perhaps TRBD1 (6 bases). Germline CDR1 MNHEY, CDR2 SMNVEV (reference sequence). The CDR3 spans 16 residues. Between the trimmed V and J ends, which lost 2 bases and 10 bases, there was a span of 21 bases. Written as DNA, the CDR3 is TGTGCCAGCAGTTTACCGGACAGTCTTTCCCGTACGGAGCAGTTCTTC. This sequence encodes CASSLPDSLSRTEQFF.

The chain carries TRBV27 and TRBJ2-3, with 7 positions matching TRBD1. The length of the CDR3 is 16 residues. Germline CDR1 is MNHEY and CDR2 is SMNVEV (reference sequence). With V trimmed by 5 bases and J by 4 bases, 12 bases remained unmatched. The CDR3 loop is CASSAPGQSYADTQYF. The CDR3 DNA follows: TGTGCCAGCAGTGCACCGGGACAGTCTTATGCAGATACGCAGTATTTT.

The chain employs TRBV6-5 and TRBJ1-3; D is unresolved. The CDR3 has 13 residues. CDR1 and CDR2 from the germline V gene are MNHEY and SVGAGI. Trimming left V 3 bases short and J 2 bases short, with 5 bases between. CDR3 nucleotides: TGTGCCAGCAGTTATGTGGCTGGAAACACCATATATTTT. It codes for CASSYVAGNTIYF.

The V and J genes are TRBV28 and TRBJ2-7, with 7 positions matching TRBD1. After removal of 7 bases from V and 5 bases from J, the junction contained 8 bases not matched to a gene. Germline CDR1 is MDHEN and CDR2 is SYDVKM. The CDR3 runs 13 residues. The CDR3 nucleotides read TGTGCCAGCAACTTAGGACAGGACGACGAGCAGTACTTC. Protein product: CASNLGQDDEQYF.

The J gene is TRBJ1-3, the V gene TRBV30; tentative D call: TRBD1 (6 bases). V shed 1 base and J shed 0 bases, with 13 bases lying between them. CDR3 size: 16 residues. CDR1 and CDR2 from the germline V gene are GTSNPN and SVGIG (reference sequence). CDR3 DNA sequence: TGTGCCTGGAGTGGGTACAGGGTAACCTCTGGAAACACCATATATTTT. Protein product: CAWSGYRVTSGNTIYF.

The genes are TRBV4-2 and TRBJ2-7; TRBD2 matches at 7 bases. After removal of 1 base from V and 5 bases from J, the junction contained 17 bases not matched to a gene. Germline V gene sequence: CDR1 LGHNA, CDR2 YNFKEQ. The CDR3 consists of 18 residues. Here the CDR3 DNA reads TGTGCCAGCAGCCAAGTAACAATCGCGGGAGTAAAAGGGGACGAGCAGTACTTC. Amino acids: CASSQVTIAGVKGDEQYF.

The V call is TRBV15, the J call TRBJ1-5; 8 bases align to TRBD1. The germline gives CDR1 LNHNV, CDR2 YYDKDF (reference sequence). The ends lost 4 bases at V and 0 bases at J; junction bases unmatched: 5. This CDR3 region has 16 residues. CDR3 DNA sequence: TGTGCCACCAGCAAGACAGGGGTCTATAGCAATCAGCCCCAGCATTTT. Translation: CATSKTGVYSNQPQHF.

This chain joins TRBV28 and TRBJ2-1; no firm D call. The germline gives CDR1 MDHEN, CDR2 SYDVKM. This CDR3 region has 18 residues. V was trimmed by 4 bases and J by 6 bases, leaving 25 bases between them. The DNA for the CDR3 is TGTGCCAGCAGTTCCCCGTTTGAGCCTCCCCTCGCCGGCAATGAGCAGTTCTTC. Translated: CASSSPFEPPLAGNEQFF.

This clone has just a few counts. The chain combines TRBV28 with TRBJ1-1; D is uncertain. The CDR3 spans 12 residues. V lost 3 bases and J 8 bases, leaving 10 bases between the germline ends. Germline CDR1 and CDR2: MDHEN and SYDVKM. The CDR3 DNA is TGTGCCAGCAGTTTTGTATCGCGGGAAGCTTTCTTT. This gives the protein CASSFVSREAFF. Supplemented by reference TRBV28 and TRBJ1-1, the full variable domain reads DVKVTQSSRYLVKRTGEKVFLECVQDMDHENMFWYRQDPGLGLRLIYFSYDVKMKEKGDIPEGYSVSREKKERFSLILESASTNQTSMYLCASSFVSREAFFGQGTRLTVV.

The V and J genes are TRBV5-4 and TRBJ2-7; D uncertain. Germline values: CDR1 SGHNT, CDR2 YYREEE (reference sequence). The germline V and J ends were trimmed by 2 bases and 4 bases, with 4 bases remaining between them. The length of the CDR3 is 11 residues. The DNA of the CDR3 is TGTGCCAGCAGCTTAGTTTACGAGCAGTACTTC. This translates into CASSLVYEQYF.

The V and J genes are TRBV6-5 and TRBJ2-5; D is uncertain. The length of the CDR3 is 15 residues. The ends were cut back, 2 bases at V and 0 bases at J, with 10 bases in the middle. Germline lookup yields CDR1 MNHEY and CDR2 SVGAGI. CDR3 amino acids: CASSYKLANQETQYF. As DNA, the CDR3 is TGTGCCAGCAGTTACAAGCTCGCAAACCAAGAGACCCAGTACTTC.

The CDR3 coding sequence is TGCGCCAGCAGCATCGACGGAACCTATGGCTACACCTTC. The encoded protein is CASSIDGTYGYTF. The chain carries TRBV5-1 and TRBJ1-2; D ambiguous. Germline CDR1 is SGHRS and CDR2 is YFSETQ. V was shortened by 4 bases and J by 4 bases, with 11 bases between the two germline ends. This CDR3 is 13 amino acids long. Looking up the rest from reference TRBV5-1 and TRBJ1-2 gives the full variable domain: KAGVTQTPRYLIKTRGQQVTLSCSPISGHRSVSWYQQTPGQGLQFLFEYFSETQRNKGNFPGRFSGRQFSNSRSEMNVSTLELGDSALYLCASSIDGTYGYTFGSGTRLTVV.

The chain couples TRBV2 to TRBJ2-2; D ambiguous. CDR1 and CDR2 (germline): SNHLY, FYNNEI. CDR3 length equals 13 residues. Deletions cut 5 bases from V and 5 bases from J, with 9 bases between. As DNA, the CDR3 is TGTGCCAGCAGTTCCTCTACTACCGGGGAGCTGTTTTTT. It is translated as CASSSSTTGELFF.

The chain combines TRBV27 with TRBJ1-2; TRBD1 matches 10 bases. Germline CDR1 and CDR2: MNHEY and SMNVEV (reference sequence). The ends lost 0 bases at V and 7 bases at J; junction bases unmatched: 11. This CDR3 is built from 17 residues. CDR3 nucleotides: TGTGCCAGCAGTTTATCGGGCTTAGGACAGGGGGACGGTGGCTACACCTTC. The encoded protein is CASSLSGLGQGDGGYTF.

The chain is built from TRBV7-9 and TRBJ2-3; 12 bases are shared with TRBD1. CDR1 and CDR2 from the germline V gene are SEHNR and FQNEAQ (reference sequence). The CDR3 has 18 amino acids. The ends lost 1 base at V and 1 base at J; junction bases unmatched: 6. CDR3 protein: CASSLVGTGGAGTDTQYF. The CDR3 DNA reads TGTGCCAGCAGCTTAGTCGGGACAGGGGGCGCTGGCACAGATACGCAGTATTTT.

This chain's CDR3 is CATSRDNRATENIQYF. DNA for the CDR3: TGTGCCACCAGCAGGGATAACAGGGCCACGGAGAACATTCAGTACTTC. This chain joins TRBV15 and TRBJ2-4; D perhaps matches TRBD1 (6 bases). The germline V and J ends were trimmed by 3 bases and 7 bases, with 19 bases remaining between them. The CDR3 contains 16 residues. In germline, CDR1 is LNHNV, CDR2 YYDKDF (reference sequence).